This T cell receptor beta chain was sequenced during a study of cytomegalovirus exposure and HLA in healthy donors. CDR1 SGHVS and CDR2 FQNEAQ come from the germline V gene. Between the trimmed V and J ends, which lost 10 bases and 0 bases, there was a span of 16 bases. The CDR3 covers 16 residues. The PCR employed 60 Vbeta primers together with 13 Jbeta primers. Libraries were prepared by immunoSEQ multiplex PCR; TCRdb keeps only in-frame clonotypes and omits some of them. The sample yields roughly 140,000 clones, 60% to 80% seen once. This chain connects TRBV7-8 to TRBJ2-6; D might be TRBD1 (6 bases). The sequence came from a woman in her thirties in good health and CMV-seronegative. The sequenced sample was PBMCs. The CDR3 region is CATLRGTSSGANVLTF. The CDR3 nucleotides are TGTGCCACCCTCAGGGGCACGAGCTCTGGGGCCAACGTCCTGACTTTC.